Listed below are T cell receptor beta chains from one sample, sequenced in a study of identifying expanded T cells in peripheral blood. The method was immunoSEQ multiplex PCR; TCRdb's version includes in-frame clones alone and lacks a portion of them. The table shows about 100,000 clones, with roughly 89% occurring only once. The sequenced sample consisted of blood. The source is a person aged 18 to 70 in good health. Each CDR3 is given with its conserved first and last residue. Fields, in order: V gene, D gene, clone size, J gene, CDR3 protein, CDR3 DNA. The D gene is left open where the match is weak. Expanded clones are given a class, and other clones once, few, many or no size at all.

TRBV12-5	.	.	TRBJ1-3	CASGSPPDTSSSGNTIYF	TGTGCTAGTGGTTCCCCCCCCGATACGTCAAGCTCTGGAAACACCATATATTTT
TRBV19	TRBD1	.	TRBJ1-5	CASSSTGGGQPQHF	TGTGCCAGTAGTTCGACAGGGGGCGGTCAGCCCCAGCATTTT
TRBV5-6	.	.	TRBJ1-5	CASSLTGSFWTQPQHF	TGTGCCAGCAGCTTGACAGGGTCCTTCTGGACTCAGCCCCAGCATTTT
TRBV5-4	.	.	TRBJ1-3	CASSRSGPGALASGNTIYF	TGTGCCAGCAGCCGATCAGGCCCGGGAGCCCTTGCCTCTGGAAACACCATATATTTT
TRBV7-2	.	many	TRBJ1-1	CASSLQVRPTEAFF	TGTGCCAGCAGCTTACAGGTTCGACCCACTGAAGCTTTCTTT
TRBV2	.	.	TRBJ2-3	CASPKGTLDTQYF	TGTGCCAGCCCGAAGGGGACTCTAGATACGCAGTATTTT
TRBV27	TRBD1	.	TRBJ1-6	CASSLPPNAKGAYNSPLHF	TGTGCCAGCAGTTTACCCCCCAACGCTAAGGGGGCTTATAATTCACCCCTCCACTTT
TRBV7-9	.	.	TRBJ2-5	CASSFDTGRRGETQYF	TGTGCCAGCAGCTTTGATACAGGACGTCGGGGGGAGACCCAGTACTTC
TRBV19	.	.	TRBJ1-6	CASSRTGSPLHF	TGTGCCAGTAGTCGGACGGGTTCACCCCTCCACTTT
TRBV6-6	TRBD1	once	TRBJ1-5	CASSSGQHNQPQHF	TGTGCCAGCAGTTCGGGACAGCACAATCAGCCCCAGCATTTT
TRBV7-6	TRBD2	.	TRBJ2-7	CASSLGAGDYSYEQYF	TGTGCCAGCAGCTTAGGAGCGGGAGATTACTCCTACGAGCAGTACTTC
TRBV30	.	.	TRBJ1-1	CAWIPWGTGRNTEAFF	TGTGCCTGGATCCCTTGGGGAACAGGGAGGAACACTGAAGCTTTCTTT
TRBV5-6	.	.	TRBJ1-5	CASSLSGSNQPQHF	TGTGCCAGCAGCTTAAGTGGTAGCAATCAGCCCCAGCATTTT
TRBV7-8	TRBD2	.	TRBJ2-1	CASSPRGGRNEQFF	TGTGCCAGCAGCCCGCGGGGGGGTAGGAATGAGCAGTTCTTC
TRBV7-9	TRBD1	.	TRBJ1-2	CASSFITGDYGYTF	TGTGCCAGCAGCTTTATTACAGGGGACTATGGCTACACCTTC
TRBV13	.	.	TRBJ1-6	CASSRGGEMDSPLHF	TGTGCCAGCAGCAGGGGGGGCGAGATGGATTCACCCCTCCACTTT
TRBV23-1	TRBD1	.	TRBJ2-7	CARDREWIYEQYF	TGCGCCAGGGACAGGGAGTGGATCTACGAGCAGTACTTC
TRBV18	.	.	TRBJ1-6	CASSPGPNSPLHF	TGTGCCAGCTCACCGGGGCCTAATTCACCCCTCCACTTT
TRBV5-1	.	.	TRBJ2-3	CASSYAPGRPTDTQYF	TGCGCCAGCAGCTACGCCCCGGGACGGCCCACAGATACGCAGTATTTT
TRBV19	.	.	TRBJ2-7	CASNPTGTPLHEQYF	TGTGCCAGTAACCCTACGGGAACACCCCTACACGAGCAGTACTTC
TRBV28	.	.	TRBJ1-5	CASLGVNQPQHF	TGTGCCAGTTTAGGGGTCAATCAGCCCCAGCATTTT